This T cell receptor (beta chain) is drawn from a study of T cells in Graves' hyperthyroidism and ophthalmopathy. The CDR3 regions of TCR beta were amplified from RNA transcripts. The HTBI primer set drove a first-round RT-PCR of the TCR CDR3. One entry per CDR3 protein results from TCRdb running MiXCR on the multiplex PCR reads. This table holds 200,000 to 300,000 distinct CDR3 sequences, approximately 16% found once. Trimming stripped 3 bases from V and 4 bases from J, with 10 bases between. The CDR3 consists of 14 residues. CDR1 is LNHDA and CDR2 is SQIVND in the germline V gene (reference sequence). This clonotype was counted between two and nine times.

The clonotype originates from a woman younger than 30 with Graves' ophthalmopathy. This sequence joins TRBV19 and TRBJ1-5, with D perhaps matching TRBD1 (5 bases). The sample consisted of blood. CDR3 protein: CASSIGGYNQPQHF. The CDR3 DNA sequence: TGTGCCAGTAGTATCGGGGGATATAATCAGCCCCAGCATTTT.